Below are 11 T cell receptor beta chains sequenced from a single sample in a study of cytomegalovirus exposure and HLA in healthy donors. Primers for the PCR totalled 60 Vbeta and 13 Jbeta. Clones were read by immunoSEQ multiplex PCR, and TCRdb kept only the in-frame ones, dropping some. The sample includes about 140,000 clones, just under 85% of them seen just once. The specimen sequenced was PBMCs. These receptors were obtained from an older woman in good health and CMV-seropositive.

The CDR3 coding sequence is TGCGCCAGCAGCTTGGTCCTAAATGAGCAGTTCTTC. Protein sequence: CASSLVLNEQFF. The chain has TRBV5-1 and TRBJ2-1; no definite D call. The CDR3 totals 12 residues. The germline V gene has CDR1 SGHRS and CDR2 YFSETQ. V lost 0 bases and J 7 bases, leaving 5 bases between the germline ends.

A single count supports this clone. The chain recombines TRBV14 with TRBJ2-3; perhaps TRBD1 as D (7 bases). Germline CDR1 is SGHDN and CDR2 is FVKESK. The ends were cut back, 1 base at V and 7 bases at J, with 21 bases in the middle. This CDR3 spans 17 amino acids. The CDR3 nucleotides are TGTGCCAGCAGCCAAGGCGGGACAGCCATCCCCTACTATACGCAGTATTTT. This gives the protein CASSQGGTAIPYYTQYF.

V is TRBV6-6 and J is TRBJ2-1, with D perhaps TRBD2 (5 bases). V was clipped by 6 bases and J by 4 bases, with 16 bases between them. The CDR3 length is 15 residues. Germline CDR1 MNHNY, CDR2 SVGAGI (reference sequence). CDR3 nucleotide sequence: TGTGCCAGCAGGCAACGGGGTGACTTATACAATGAGCAGTTCTTC. It specifies CASRQRGDLYNEQFF.

This clone has just one count. The V and J genes are TRBV19 and TRBJ1-5, with D perhaps TRBD1 (5 bases). This CDR3 has 17 residues. Trimming took 7 bases from V and 7 from J, leaving 26 bases between them. Germline V gene data show CDR1 as LNHDA and CDR2 as SQIVND (reference sequence). CDR3 nucleotide sequence: TGTGCCAGTACCCCTCGTGATGGCGGGGGGTCAGGACAGCCCCAGCATTTT. Protein product: CASTPRDGGGSGQPQHF.

The V gene is TRBV18, the J gene TRBJ1-2; D is uncertain. Germline V gene lookup returns CDR1 KGHSH and CDR2 LQKENI. V lost 2 bases and J lost 3, with 7 bases in between. There are 13 residues in the CDR3. CDR3 region: CASSPSRDYGYTF. DNA for the CDR3: TGTGCCAGCTCACCATCCCGAGACTATGGCTACACCTTC.

This chain links TRBV11-2 with TRBJ2-7, with D perhaps matching TRBD2 (6 bases). V lost 1 base and J lost 2, with 12 bases in between. The germline V gene has CDR1 SGHAT and CDR2 FQNNGV. The CDR3 consists of 15 residues. CDR3 protein: CASSLVSGVTYEQYF. Written as DNA, the CDR3 is TGTGCCAGCAGCTTAGTATCGGGAGTAACCTACGAGCAGTACTTC. The full variable domain, its missing parts supplied by reference TRBV11-2 and TRBJ2-7, is EAGVAQSPRYKIIEKRQSVAFWCNPISGHATLYWYQQILGQGPKLLIQFQNNGVVDDSQLPKDRFSAERLKGVDSTLKIQPAKLEDSAVYLCASSLVSGVTYEQYFGPGTRLTVT.

This chain joins TRBV18 and TRBJ2-7; TRBD1 matches 9 bases. V lost 3 bases to trimming and J lost 7 bases; unmatched junction nucleotides: 10. The CDR3 totals 15 residues. Germline V gene lookup returns CDR1 KGHSH and CDR2 LQKENI. The CDR3: CASSPEGQGMGEQYF. The CDR3 DNA reads as TGTGCCAGCTCACCCGAAGGACAGGGGATGGGAGAGCAGTACTTC.

With regard to this clone: Other DNA sequences in the sample encode the same CDR3. The chain carries TRBV7-2 and TRBJ1-3; D not certain. V dropped 1 base and J dropped 0 bases, with 4 bases sitting between them. Germline-derived CDR1 and CDR2 are SGHTA and FQGNSA. The CDR3 consists of 14 residues. CDR3 coding DNA: TGTGCCAGCAGCTTAGACAGCTCTGGAAACACCATATATTTT. It codes for CASSLDSSGNTIYF.

V usage is TRBV7-3 and J usage is TRBJ2-3, with D perhaps matching TRBD1 (6 bases). Between the trimmed V and J ends, which lost 5 bases and 1 base, there was a span of 7 bases. CDR1 is SGHTA and CDR2 is FQGTGA in the germline V gene. The CDR3 loop spans 13 amino acids. CDR3: CASSHRGTDTQYF. CDR3 in DNA: TGTGCCAGCAGCCACAGGGGCACAGATACGCAGTATTTT.

The J gene is TRBJ2-1, the V gene TRBV29-1, with TRBD2 identical over 10 bases. Germline V gene data show CDR1 as SQVTM and CDR2 as ANQGSEA. The CDR3 covers 16 residues. J was trimmed by 3 bases and V by 1 base; bases with no gene match: 6. The CDR3 DNA reads as TGCAGCGTTGAAGGGGGACTAGCGCCACACTACAATGAGCAGTTCTTC. Its translation is CSVEGGLAPHYNEQFF.

The chain recombines TRBV28 with TRBJ1-1; 10 bases map to TRBD1. The length of the CDR3 is 16 residues. With V trimmed by 6 bases and J by 5 bases, 12 bases remained unmatched. Germline V gives CDR1 MDHEN, CDR2 SYDVKM. CDR3 residues: CASRHLPGQGTTEAFF. The CDR3 bases are TGTGCCAGCAGACACCTCCCGGGACAGGGGACGACTGAAGCTTTCTTT.